This T cell receptor (beta chain) came from a study of T-cell reconstitution after alpha-beta-depleted transplantation in children. Regarding the study as a whole: Day-60 TCRbeta diversity that was high in some patients was derived from surviving recipient T cells and thymic progenitors. Several hundred graft clones that had expanded were reportedly the source of alpha-beta T cells about two months after transplant. Diversity and T-cell counts at one year after transplant derived mostly from new T cells.

Preparation of the TCRbeta library involved a method that used unique molecular identifiers. TCRdb analysed the PCR reads with MiXCR anew, one entry per CDR3 protein. The data contain 250,000 to 400,000 distinct CDR3 sequences, approximately 23% of them singletons. Germline assignment: CDR1 DFQATT and CDR2 SNEGSKA (reference sequence). The V gene end was trimmed by 3 bases and the J gene end by 2 bases; junction bases not matched to a gene: 5. This CDR3 has 15 amino acids. This clonotype has only a few counts. No antigen is known for it. The sequencing here drew on PBMCs, mostly from graft donor cells, taken 180 days after TCRalphabeta/CD19-depleted stem cell transplant. The sequence derives from a male patient aged 10-17 years who had a stem cell transplant for acute lymphoblastic leukemia, so the T cells may come from the graft donor. The genes are TRBV20-1 and TRBJ2-1; TRBD2 matches at 9 bases. The DNA for the CDR3 is TGCAGTGCTAGCCCGGCGGGAGGGCCCTACAATGAGCAGTTCTTC. This translates into CSASPAGGPYNEQFF.